This TCR beta chain was captured by sequencing in a study of resident and recirculating memory T cells in vitiligo. Across the study: Each patient gave two lesional and two nonlesional epidermal shave biopsies, plus PBMCs.

Patients' lesions had not changed for the previous 6 months. Stable patients also lacked confetti depigmentation, a sign of active vitiligo. Regarding the study as a whole: No unique dominant TCR clone was found in vitiligo lesions.

Assay: immunoSEQ multiplex PCR; the TCRdb copy retains only in-frame clones and omits some. The repertoire holds some 70,000 clones, 80% to 95% seen once, with 4.9% in the top ten. The count of this clone is one. The antigen is not known. This CDR3 spans 13 amino acids. Germline V gene sequence: CDR1 SGHRS, CDR2 YFSETQ. Trimming removed 2 bases from V and 6 bases from J; junction bases left unmatched: 3. Sequenced: blood. The TCR was taken from a male donor with vitiligo. The V gene is TRBV5-1, the J gene TRBJ2-7; 9 nucleotides agree with TRBD1. CDR3 region: CASSFTGGSEQYF. DNA of the CDR3: TGCGCCAGCAGCTTCACAGGGGGCTCCGAGCAGTACTTC.